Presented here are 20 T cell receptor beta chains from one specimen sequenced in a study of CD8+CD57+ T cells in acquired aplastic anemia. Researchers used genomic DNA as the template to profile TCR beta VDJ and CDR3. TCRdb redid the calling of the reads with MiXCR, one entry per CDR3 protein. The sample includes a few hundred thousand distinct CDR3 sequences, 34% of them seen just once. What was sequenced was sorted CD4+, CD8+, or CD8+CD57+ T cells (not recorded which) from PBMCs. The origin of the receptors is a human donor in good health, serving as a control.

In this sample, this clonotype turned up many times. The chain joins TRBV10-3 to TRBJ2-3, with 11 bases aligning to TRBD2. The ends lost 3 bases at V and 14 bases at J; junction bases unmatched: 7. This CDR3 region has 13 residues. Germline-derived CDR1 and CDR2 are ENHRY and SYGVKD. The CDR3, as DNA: TGTGCCATCAGTGACCCAACTAGCGGGGGTGGGTATTTT. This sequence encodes CAISDPTSGGGYF.

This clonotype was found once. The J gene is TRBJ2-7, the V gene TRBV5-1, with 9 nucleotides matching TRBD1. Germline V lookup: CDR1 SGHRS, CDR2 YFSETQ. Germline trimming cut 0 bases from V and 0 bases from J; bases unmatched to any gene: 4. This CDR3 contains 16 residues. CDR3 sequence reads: CASSLGDREPSYEQYF. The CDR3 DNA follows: TGCGCCAGCAGCTTGGGGGACAGGGAACCCTCCTACGAGCAGTACTTC.

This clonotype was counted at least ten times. The CDR3 here is CAISESTVRRGNDEQYF. The CDR3, as DNA: TGTGCCATCAGTGAGTCGACTGTTCGCAGGGGGAACGACGAGCAGTACTTC. The V gene is TRBV10-3, the J gene TRBJ2-7, with 7 bases aligning to TRBD1. The germline CDR1 and CDR2 sequences are ENHRY and SYGVKD. V shed 0 bases, J shed 5 bases, and the junction held 13 bases outside the gene matches. The CDR3 extends over 17 amino acids.

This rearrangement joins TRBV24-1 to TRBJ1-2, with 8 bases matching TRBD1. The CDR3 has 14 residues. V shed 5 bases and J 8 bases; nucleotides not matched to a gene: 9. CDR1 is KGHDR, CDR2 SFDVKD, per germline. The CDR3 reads CATSALAGGRGYTF. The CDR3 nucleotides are TGTGCCACCAGTGCCTTAGCAGGGGGCCGGGGCTACACCTTC.

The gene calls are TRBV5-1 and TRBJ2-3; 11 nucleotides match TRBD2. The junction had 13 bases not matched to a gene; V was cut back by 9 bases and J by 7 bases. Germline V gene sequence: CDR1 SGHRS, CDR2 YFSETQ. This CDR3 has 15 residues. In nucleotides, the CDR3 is TGCGCCACCGCCCTAGCGGGGGGCGAGGAGAATACGCAGTATTTT. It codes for CATALAGGEENTQYF.

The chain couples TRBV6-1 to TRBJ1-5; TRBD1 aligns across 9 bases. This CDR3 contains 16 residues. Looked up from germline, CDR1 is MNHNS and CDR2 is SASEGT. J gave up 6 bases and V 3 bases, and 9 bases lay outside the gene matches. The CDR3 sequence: CASSDRTGVVSQPQHF. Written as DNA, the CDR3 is TGTGCCAGCAGTGACAGGACAGGGGTGGTTTCTCAGCCCCAGCATTTT.

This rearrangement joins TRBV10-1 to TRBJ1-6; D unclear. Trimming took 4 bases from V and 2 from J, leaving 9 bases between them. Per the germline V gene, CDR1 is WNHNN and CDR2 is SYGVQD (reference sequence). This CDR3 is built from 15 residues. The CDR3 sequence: CASSGMNPYNSPLHF. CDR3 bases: TGCGCCAGCAGTGGTATGAACCCCTATAATTCACCCCTCCACTTT.

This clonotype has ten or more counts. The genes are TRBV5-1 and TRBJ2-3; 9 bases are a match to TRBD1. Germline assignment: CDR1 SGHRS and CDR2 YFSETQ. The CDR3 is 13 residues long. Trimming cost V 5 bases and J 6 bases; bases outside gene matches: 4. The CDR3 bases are TGCGCCAGCAGGTGGACAGGGGATGATACGCAGTATTTT. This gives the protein CASRWTGDDTQYF. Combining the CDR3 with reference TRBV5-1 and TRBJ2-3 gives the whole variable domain KAGVTQTPRYLIKTRGQQVTLSCSPISGHRSVSWYQQTPGQGLQFLFEYFSETQRNKGNFPGRFSGRQFSNSRSEMNVSTLELGDSALYLCASRWTGDDTQYFGPGTRLTVL.

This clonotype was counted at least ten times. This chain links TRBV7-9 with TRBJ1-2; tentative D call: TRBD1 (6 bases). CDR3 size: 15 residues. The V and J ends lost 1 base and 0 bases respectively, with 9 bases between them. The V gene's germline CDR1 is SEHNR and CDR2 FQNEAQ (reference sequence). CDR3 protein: CASSLGRTANYGYTF. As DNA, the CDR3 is TGTGCCAGCAGCTTAGGCAGGACAGCTAACTATGGCTACACCTTC.

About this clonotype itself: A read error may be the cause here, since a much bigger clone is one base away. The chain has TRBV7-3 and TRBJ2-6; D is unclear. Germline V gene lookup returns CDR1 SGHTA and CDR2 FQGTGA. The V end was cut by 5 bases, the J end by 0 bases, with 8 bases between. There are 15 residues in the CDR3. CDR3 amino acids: CASSPLCSGANVLTF. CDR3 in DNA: TGTGCCAGCAGCCCCCTGTGCTCTGGGGCCAACGTCCTGACTTTC.

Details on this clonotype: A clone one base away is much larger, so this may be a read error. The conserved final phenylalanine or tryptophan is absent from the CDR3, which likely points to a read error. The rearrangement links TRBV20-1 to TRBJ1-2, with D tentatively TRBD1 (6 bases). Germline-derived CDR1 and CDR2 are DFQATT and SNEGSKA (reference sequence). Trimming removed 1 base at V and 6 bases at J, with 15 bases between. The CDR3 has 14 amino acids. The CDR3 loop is CSARVLTGGDGYTL. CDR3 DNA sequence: TGCAGTGCTAGAGTGTTGACAGGCGGTGATGGCTACACCCTC.

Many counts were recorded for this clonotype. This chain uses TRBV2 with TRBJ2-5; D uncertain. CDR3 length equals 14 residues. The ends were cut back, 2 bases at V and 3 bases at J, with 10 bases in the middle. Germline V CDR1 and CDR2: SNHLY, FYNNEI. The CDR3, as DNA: TGTGCCAGCAGTGAACGTCCCGGAGAAGAGACCCAGTACTTC. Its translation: CASSERPGEETQYF.

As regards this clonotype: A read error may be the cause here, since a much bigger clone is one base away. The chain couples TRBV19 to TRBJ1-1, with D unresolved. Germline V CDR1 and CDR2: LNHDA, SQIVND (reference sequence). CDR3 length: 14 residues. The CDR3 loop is CASSMVRTRWEASF. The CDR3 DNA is TGTGCCAGTAGTATGGTAAGGACTAGGTGGGAAGCTTCCTTT.

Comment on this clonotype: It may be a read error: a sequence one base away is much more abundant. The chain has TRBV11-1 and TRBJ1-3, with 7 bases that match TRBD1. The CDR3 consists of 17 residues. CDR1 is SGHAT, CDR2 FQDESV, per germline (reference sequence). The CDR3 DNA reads TGTGTCAGCAGGGTAGTGGGAGACAGGGTAACTGGAAACACCATATATTTT. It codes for CVSRVVGDRVTGNTIYF.

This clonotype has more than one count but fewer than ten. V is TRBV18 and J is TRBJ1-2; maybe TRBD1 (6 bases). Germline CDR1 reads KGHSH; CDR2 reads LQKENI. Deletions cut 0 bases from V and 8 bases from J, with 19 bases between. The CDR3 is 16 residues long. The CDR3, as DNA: TGTGCCAGCTCACCACCAAACCGGGACAACCAAGGGGGCTACACCTTC. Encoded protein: CASSPPNRDNQGGYTF.

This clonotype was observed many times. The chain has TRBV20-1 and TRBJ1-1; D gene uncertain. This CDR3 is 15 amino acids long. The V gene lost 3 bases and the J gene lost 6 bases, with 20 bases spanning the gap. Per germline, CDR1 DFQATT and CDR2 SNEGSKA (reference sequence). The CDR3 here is CSARVPGSGLAEAFF. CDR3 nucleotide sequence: TGCAGTGCTAGGGTGCCGGGGTCCGGTTTGGCTGAAGCTTTCTTT.

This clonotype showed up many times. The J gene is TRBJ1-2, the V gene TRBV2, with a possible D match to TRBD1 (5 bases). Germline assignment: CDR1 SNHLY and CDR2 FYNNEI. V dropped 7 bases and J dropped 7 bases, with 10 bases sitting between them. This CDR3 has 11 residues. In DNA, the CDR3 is TGTGCCAGCAACGCGGGGGGTGGCTACACCTTC. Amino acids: CASNAGGGYTF. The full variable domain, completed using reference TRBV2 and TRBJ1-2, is EPEVTQTPSHQVTQMGQEVILRCVPISNHLYFYWYRQILGQKVEFLVSFYNNEISEKSEIFDDQFSVERPDGSNFTLKIRSTKLEDSAMYFCASNAGGGYTFGSGTRLTVV.

The DNA of the CDR3 is TGTGCCAGCAGCCAAGAACCTCAAAGGGGTACTGAAGCTTTCTTT. The encoded protein is CASSQEPQRGTEAFF. The chain links TRBV4-2 to TRBJ1-1, with a possible D match to TRBD1 (5 bases). V was pared by 0 bases and J by 5 bases, with 13 bases between. The CDR3 consists of 15 residues. Germline V lookup: CDR1 LGHNA, CDR2 YNFKEQ.

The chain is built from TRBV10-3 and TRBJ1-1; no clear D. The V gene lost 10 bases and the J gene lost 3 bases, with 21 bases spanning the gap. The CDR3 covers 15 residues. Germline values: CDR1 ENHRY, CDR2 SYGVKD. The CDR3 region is CATTVNLFGDTEAFF. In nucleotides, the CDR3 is TGTGCCACCACAGTGAATCTCTTTGGGGACACTGAAGCTTTCTTT.

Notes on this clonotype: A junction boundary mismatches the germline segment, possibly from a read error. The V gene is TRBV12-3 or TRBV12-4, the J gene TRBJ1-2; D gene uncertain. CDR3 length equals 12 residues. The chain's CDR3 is CASSSRNYGNTF. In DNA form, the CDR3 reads TGTGCCAGCAGCTCACGGAACTATGGCAACACCTTC.